This paragraph covers one TCR beta chain sequence. Its specificity is unknown. The sample belongs to a study of shared clonotypes between healthy human individuals. Positive CCR7 selection of CD45RO-negative cells yielded the naive CD8 cells, and terminally differentiated effector memory CD45RA+ cells were excluded. Profiled with immunoSEQ multiplex PCR; TCRdb holds only in-frame clones, not every one. The sample has 1.5 million to 2.5 million clones; roughly 94% are singletons. Study-level points and caveats: The study's rarefaction showed incomplete sorted-subset sequencing despite large depth.

Trimming at V came to 2 bases and at J to 5 bases, leaving 3 bases not matched to a gene. The CDR3 has 15 residues. CDR1 SGHTA and CDR2 FQGTGA come from the germline V gene. The chain joins TRBV7-3 to TRBJ2-1, with 10 bases matching TRBD2. Source material: naive CD8+ T cells sorted from blood. This clonotype was obtained from a man aged 18-30 years in good health. The CDR3 protein is CASSLLAGANNEQFF. CDR3 in DNA: TGTGCCAGCAGCTTACTAGCGGGGGCAAACAATGAGCAGTTCTTC. Using reference TRBV7-3 and TRBJ2-1 for the parts outside the CDR3, the full variable domain is GAGVSQTPSNKVTEKGKYVELRCDPISGHTALYWYRQSLGQGPEFLIYFQGTGAADDSGLPNDRFFAVRPEGSVSTLKIQRTERGDSAVYLCASSLLAGANNEQFFGPGTRLTVL.